Sequencing of this T cell receptor (beta chain) was carried out in a study of response to subunit inactivated influenza vaccine (dated by TCRdb to 2017 to 2018). The study in broad terms: The study used deep quantitative T cell receptor repertoire profiling to track responses to a trivalent subunit inactivated influenza vaccine. On the study overall, not on this receptor specifically: It was suggested by the authors that each seasonal influenza vaccination may recruit only a limited number of new T cells.

In the case of this clonotype: Its antigen is unknown. Per-nucleotide qualities are absent, and no much larger clonotype sits a single base away.

Taken from cysteine to phenylalanine, the CDR3 has 17 residues. CDR3 DNA is the only sequence kept; it has 51 bases, read in frame from the first base. Relative to germline, V is 4 bases shorter and J is 0 bases shorter, with 15 bases between their ends. CDR1 and CDR2 (LGHNA, YNFKEQ) derive from the germline V gene. The method was RT-PCR. The instrument was an Illumina HiSeq 2500. TCRdb took the public reads, trimmed them with fastp at Q25, ran MiXCR for clone calling and kept in-frame beta chains. Each entry is one CDR3 protein sequence, shown with its most common DNA and genes. The sample data list just over 300,000 distinct CDR3 sequences, and 21% of these were observed just once. The top ten hold roughly 10% of the sample.

The sample in question was PBMCs from blood, obtained around 22 months after vaccination. This clonotype originated in a man between 50 and 70 years old who received an inactivated influenza vaccine. Donor details come from another sample of the same person, matched by shared clones. The sequence links TRBV4-2 to TRBJ1-4, with the identity of the D gene unclear. CDR3 sequence: CASSPPPEPATNEKLFF. The base sequence is TGTGCCAGCAGCCCACCCCCGGAGCCCGCAACTAATGAAAAACTGTTTTTT.